This record covers a single T cell receptor beta chain. Its antigen is currently unknown. Using immunoSEQ multiplex PCR, the repertoire was profiled, and TCRdb retains in-frame clones only, with some absent. This table has 6,000 to 7,000 clones, roughly half appearing once. The sample originates from a study of intratumoral heterogeneity in liver cancer. Study results and caveats: Significantly more unique clonal expansions occurred in tumor region a than b. RNA-seq estimates of regional tumor-infiltrating lymphocyte burden differences were reportedly confirmed by TCR sequencing. Overall T cell clonality did not differ significantly between tumor regions in either sequenced patient. Tumor-infiltrating lymphocyte representation was acknowledged to be under-sampled.

The hepatocellular carcinoma nodule was sampled at distinct, geographically separated regions. This clonotype was sampled from a man aged 70 or older with hepatocellular carcinoma. The sample in question was tumor tissue, obtained before any cancer treatment.

DNA of the CDR3: TGTGCCAGCAGCCACCCCCCCCCGGGTTATACTGAAGCTTTCTTT. This gives the protein CASSHPPPGYTEAFF. The chain couples TRBV4-2 to TRBJ1-1; D unclear. Germline CDR1 and CDR2: LGHNA and YNFKEQ. V lost 3 bases and J lost 5, with 16 bases in between. This CDR3 contains 15 residues.